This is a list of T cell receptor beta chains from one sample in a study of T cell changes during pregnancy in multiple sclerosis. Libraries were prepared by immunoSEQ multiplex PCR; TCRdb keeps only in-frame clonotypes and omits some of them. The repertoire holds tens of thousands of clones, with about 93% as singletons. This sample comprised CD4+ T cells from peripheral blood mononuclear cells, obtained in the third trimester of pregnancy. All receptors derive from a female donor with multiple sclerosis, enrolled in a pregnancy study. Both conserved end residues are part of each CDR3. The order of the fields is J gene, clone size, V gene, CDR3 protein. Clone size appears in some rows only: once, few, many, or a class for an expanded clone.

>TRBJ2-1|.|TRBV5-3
CARSWTKPAGGTLHRQFF
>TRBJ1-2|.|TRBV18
CASSPGQNYGYTF
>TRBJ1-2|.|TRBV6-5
CASSYAQDYGYTF
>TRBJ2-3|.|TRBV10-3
CAIRAGGPDDTQYF
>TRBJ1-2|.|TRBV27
CASSLSRSAGYTF
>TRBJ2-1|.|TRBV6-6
CASSLTGEGEQFF
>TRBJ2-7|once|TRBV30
CAWKKAADEQYF
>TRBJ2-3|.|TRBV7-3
CASSLKGTSGRFTDTQYF
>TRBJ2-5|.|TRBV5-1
CASSQQTWEQETQYF
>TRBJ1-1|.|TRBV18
CASSGQENTEAFF
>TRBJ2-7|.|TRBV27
CASAQGGPSSYEQYF
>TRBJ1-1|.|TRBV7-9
CASTSAGADTEAFF
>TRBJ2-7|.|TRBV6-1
CASSEKLAGSRGEQYF
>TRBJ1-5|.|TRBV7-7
CASSLEWTGGGKPQHF
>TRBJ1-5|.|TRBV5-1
CASSFGQGSNQPQHF
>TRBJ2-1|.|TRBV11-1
CASSLRQGYNEQFF
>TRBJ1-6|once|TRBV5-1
CASSLAQGANSPLHF
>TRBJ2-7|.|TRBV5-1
CASSSTASHYEQYF
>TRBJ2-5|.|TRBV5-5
CASSSQGAPWETQYF
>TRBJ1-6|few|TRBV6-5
CASSYPRGGGLTLHF
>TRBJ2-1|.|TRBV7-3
CASSLTQANSYNEQFF
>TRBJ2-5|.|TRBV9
CASSPRTGTAGETQYF
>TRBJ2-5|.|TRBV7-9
CASSLTSGFQETQYF
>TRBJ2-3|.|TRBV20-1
CSAAITDTQYF
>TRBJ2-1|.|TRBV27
CASSSLGSSPYNEQFF
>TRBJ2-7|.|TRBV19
CASSFLGGEQYF
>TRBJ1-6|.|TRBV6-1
CASSVGTGANSPLHF
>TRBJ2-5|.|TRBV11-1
CASSPGEAQETQYF
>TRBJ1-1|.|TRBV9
CASSVGQGRADTEAFF
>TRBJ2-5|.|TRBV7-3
CASSSVAQETQYF
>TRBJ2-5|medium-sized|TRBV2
CASRGQGETQYF
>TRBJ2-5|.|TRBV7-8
CASSWSAGPETQYF
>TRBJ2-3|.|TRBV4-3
CASSQGFRGASTDTQYF
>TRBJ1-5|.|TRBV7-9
CASSPTGFNQPQHF
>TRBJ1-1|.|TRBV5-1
CASSLQGSGTEAFF
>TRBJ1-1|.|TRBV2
CASIPPGGVVEAFF
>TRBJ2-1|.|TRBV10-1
CASSESGLSSYNEQFF
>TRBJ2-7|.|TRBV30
CACGIYEQYF
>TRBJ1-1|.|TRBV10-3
CAITPAQGYTEAFF
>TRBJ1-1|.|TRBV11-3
CASSAGAQAEAFF
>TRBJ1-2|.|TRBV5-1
CASSVSGTGYGYTF
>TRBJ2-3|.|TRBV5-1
CASTRDRPLTDTQYF
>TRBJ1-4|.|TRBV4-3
CASSRDRGKDEKLFF
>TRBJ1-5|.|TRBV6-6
CASSRGMADQPQHF
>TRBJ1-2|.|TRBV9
CASSVVHGMGTGSWYGYTF
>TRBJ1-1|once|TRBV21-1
CASSKGYGGTEAFF
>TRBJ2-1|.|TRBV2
CASSYSSGSYNEQFF
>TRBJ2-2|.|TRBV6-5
CASRRGGITGELFF
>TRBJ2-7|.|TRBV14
CASSQDPGTGAWEQYF
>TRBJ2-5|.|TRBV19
CASSPGTGYQETQYF
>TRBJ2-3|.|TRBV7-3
CASSMTSGRGDTQYF
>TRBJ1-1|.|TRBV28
CASPPGLGTRWAEAFF
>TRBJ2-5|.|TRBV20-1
CSAAQEETQYF
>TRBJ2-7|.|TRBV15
CATSTIVRTGPYEQYF
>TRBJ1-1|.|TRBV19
CASSIAQGGAFF
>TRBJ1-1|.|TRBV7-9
CASSSQGFAEAFF
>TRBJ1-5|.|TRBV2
CASSAGQGDIQPQHF